The sequence of this T cell receptor beta chain was determined in a study of shared clonotypes between healthy human individuals. Remarks on this clone: Its antigen is not identified. A read error may account for a junction end that differs from germline.

The assay was immunoSEQ multiplex PCR, and TCRdb's table has in-frame clones only and misses some. The sample records roughly 2.2 million clones, more than 80% being singletons. CDR1 and CDR2 (germline): MRHNA, SNTAGT. CDR3 length equals 11 residues. General observations from the study: The study generally estimated greater richness for naive than memory subsets.

The V call is TRBV6-4, the J call TRBJ2-7; 7 nucleotides line up with TRBD1. This receptor was obtained from a man aged 18 to 35 in good health. Some clones in this sample may be carry-over from other donors' samples. The sample was naive CD4+ T cells from PBMCs. As for subset: CD45RA+ positively selected. CDR3 protein: CASSFEGASEF. In DNA, the CDR3 is TGTGCCAGCAGTTTCGAGGGGGCAAGTGAATTC.